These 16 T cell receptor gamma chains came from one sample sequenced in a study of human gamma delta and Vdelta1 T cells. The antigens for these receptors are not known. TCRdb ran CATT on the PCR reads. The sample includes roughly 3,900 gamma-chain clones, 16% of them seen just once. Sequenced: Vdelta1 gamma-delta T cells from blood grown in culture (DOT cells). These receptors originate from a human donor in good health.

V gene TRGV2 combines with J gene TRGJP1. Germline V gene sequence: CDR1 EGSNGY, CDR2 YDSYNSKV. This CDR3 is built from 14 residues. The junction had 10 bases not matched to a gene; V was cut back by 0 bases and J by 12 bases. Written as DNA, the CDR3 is TGTGCCACCTGGGACGGGCCAAATTATAGGTTCAAGATATTT. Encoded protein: CATWDGPNYRFKIF.

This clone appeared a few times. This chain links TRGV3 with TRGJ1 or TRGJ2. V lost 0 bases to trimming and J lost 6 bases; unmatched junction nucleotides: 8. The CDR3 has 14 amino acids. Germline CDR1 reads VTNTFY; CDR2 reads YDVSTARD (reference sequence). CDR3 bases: TGTGCCACCTGGGACAGGCCTCGAGCTTATAAGAAACTCTTT. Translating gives CATWDRPRAYKKLF.

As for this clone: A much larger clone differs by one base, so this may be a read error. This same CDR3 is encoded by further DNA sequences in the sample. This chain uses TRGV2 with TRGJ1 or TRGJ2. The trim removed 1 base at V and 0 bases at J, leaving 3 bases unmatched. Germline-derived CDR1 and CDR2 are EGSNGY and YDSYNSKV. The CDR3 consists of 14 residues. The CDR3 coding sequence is TGTGCCACCTGGGACGGTCCGAATTATTATAAGAAACTCTTT. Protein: CATWDGPNYYKKLF.

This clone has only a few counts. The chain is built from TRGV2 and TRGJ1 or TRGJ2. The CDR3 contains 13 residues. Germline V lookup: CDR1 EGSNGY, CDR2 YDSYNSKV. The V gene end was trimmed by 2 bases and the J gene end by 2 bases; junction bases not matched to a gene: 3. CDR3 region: CATWDAYYYKKLF. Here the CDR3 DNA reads TGTGCCACCTGGGACGCATATTATTATAAGAAACTCTTT.

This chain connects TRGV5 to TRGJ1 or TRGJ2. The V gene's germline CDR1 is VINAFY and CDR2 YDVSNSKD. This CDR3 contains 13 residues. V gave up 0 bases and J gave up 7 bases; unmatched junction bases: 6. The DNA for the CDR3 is TGTGCCACCTGGGACAGGCGGAAGTATAAGAAACTCTTT. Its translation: CATWDRRKYKKLF.

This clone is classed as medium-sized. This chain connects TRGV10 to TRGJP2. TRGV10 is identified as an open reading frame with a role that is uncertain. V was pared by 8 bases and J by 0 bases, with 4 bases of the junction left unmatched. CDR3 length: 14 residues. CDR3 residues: CAAWGHSSDWIKTF. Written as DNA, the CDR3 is TGTGCTGCGTGGGGACATAGTAGTGATTGGATCAAGACGTTT.

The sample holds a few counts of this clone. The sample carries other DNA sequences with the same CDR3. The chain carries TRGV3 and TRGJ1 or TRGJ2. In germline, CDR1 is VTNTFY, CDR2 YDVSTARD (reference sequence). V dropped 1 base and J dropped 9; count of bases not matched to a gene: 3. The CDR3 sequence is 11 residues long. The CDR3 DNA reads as TGTGCCACCTGGGACAGTTTTAAGAAACTCTTT. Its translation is CATWDSFKKLF.

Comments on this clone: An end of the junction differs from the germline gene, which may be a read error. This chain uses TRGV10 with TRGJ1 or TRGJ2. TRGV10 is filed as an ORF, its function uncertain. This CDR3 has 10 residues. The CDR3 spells CAVWDAKKLF. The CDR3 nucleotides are TGTGCTGTGTGGGATGCTAAGAAACTCTTT.

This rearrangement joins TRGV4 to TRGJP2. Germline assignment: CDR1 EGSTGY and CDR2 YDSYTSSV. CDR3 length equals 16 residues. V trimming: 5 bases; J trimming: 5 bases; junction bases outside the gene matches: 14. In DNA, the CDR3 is TGTGCCACCTGGGCCTGGGGCGGGGGCAGTGATTGGATCAAGACGTTT. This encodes CATWAWGGGSDWIKTF.

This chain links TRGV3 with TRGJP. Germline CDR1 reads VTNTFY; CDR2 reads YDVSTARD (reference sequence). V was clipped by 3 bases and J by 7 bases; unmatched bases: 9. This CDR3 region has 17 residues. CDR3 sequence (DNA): TGTGCCACCTGGGACGGACCGAGGGAGTTGGGCAAAAAAATCAAGGTATTT. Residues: CATWDGPRELGKKIKVF.

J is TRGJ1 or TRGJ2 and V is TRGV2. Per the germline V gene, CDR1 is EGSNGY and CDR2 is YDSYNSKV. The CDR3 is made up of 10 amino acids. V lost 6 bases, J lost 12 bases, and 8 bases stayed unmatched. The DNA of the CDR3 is TGTGCCACCTGGACAAAGGGGAAACTCTTT. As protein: CATWTKGKLF.

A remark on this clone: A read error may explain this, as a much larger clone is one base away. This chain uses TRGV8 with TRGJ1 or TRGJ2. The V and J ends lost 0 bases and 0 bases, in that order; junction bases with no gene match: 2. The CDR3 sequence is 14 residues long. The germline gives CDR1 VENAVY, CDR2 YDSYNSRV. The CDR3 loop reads CATWDRPNYYKKLF. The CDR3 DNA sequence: TGTGCCACCTGGGATAGGCCGAATTATTATAAGAAACTCTTT.

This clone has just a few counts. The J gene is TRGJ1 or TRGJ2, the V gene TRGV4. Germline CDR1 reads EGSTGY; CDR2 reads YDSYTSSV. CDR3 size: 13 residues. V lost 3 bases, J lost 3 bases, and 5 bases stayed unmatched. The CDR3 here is CATWDSSYYKKLF. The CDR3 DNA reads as TGTGCCACCTGGGATAGTAGTTATTATAAGAAACTCTTT.

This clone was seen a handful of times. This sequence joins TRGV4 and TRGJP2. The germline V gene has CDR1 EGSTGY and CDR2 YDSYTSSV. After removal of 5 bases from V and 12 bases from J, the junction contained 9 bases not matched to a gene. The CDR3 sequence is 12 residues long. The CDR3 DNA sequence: TGTGCCACCTGGGCCGCCCCTGGGATCAAGACGTTT. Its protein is CATWAAPGIKTF.

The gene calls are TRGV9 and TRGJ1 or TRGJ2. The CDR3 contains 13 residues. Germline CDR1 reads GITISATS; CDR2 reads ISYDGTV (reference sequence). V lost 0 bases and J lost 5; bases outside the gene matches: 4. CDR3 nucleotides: TGTGCCTTGTGGGAGGTGCCGGATTATAAGAAACTCTTT. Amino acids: CALWEVPDYKKLF.

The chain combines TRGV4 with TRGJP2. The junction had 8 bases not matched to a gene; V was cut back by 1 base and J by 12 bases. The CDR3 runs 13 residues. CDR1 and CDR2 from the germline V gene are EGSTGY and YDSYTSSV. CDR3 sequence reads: CATWDGNRRIKTF. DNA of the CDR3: TGTGCCACCTGGGATGGTAACAGGCGGATCAAGACGTTT.